A single sample is the source of the 3 T cell receptor beta chains below, sequenced in a study of blood T cell repertoires in COVID-19. Clones were read by immunoSEQ multiplex PCR, and TCRdb kept only the in-frame ones, dropping some. The table lists about 75,000 clones, around 79% of them singletons, with approximately 5% in the top ten. Sequenced sample: peripheral blood. These receptors were obtained from a woman aged 80 or older with active or convalescent COVID-19.

The rearrangement links TRBV7-9 to TRBJ2-6; 9 nucleotides align to TRBD1. With 7 bases clipped from V and 1 base from J, the junction kept 11 bases outside the gene matches. The CDR3 sequence is 18 residues long. The germline CDR1 and CDR2 sequences are SEHNR and FQNEAQ (reference sequence). CDR3 residues: CASTPQGAAISGANVLTF. The DNA of the CDR3 is TGTGCCAGCACCCCACAGGGGGCGGCGATTTCTGGGGCCAACGTCCTGACTTTC.

J is TRBJ1-3 and V is TRBV5-6, with D possibly matching TRBD1 (5 bases). This CDR3 comprises 15 residues. Germline V CDR1 and CDR2: SGHDT, YYEEEE. The V gene lost 3 bases and the J gene lost 0 bases, with 10 bases spanning the gap. The CDR3 nucleotides are TGTGCCAGCAGCTCAGGGTTTGTCTCTGGAAACACCATATATTTT. Translating gives CASSSGFVSGNTIYF.

This clone was counted a few times. CDR3 in amino acids: CASSQERGRLGVHRVLSDTQYF. CDR3 sequence (DNA): TGCGCCAGCAGCCAAGAGCGTGGGAGATTGGGGGTTCACAGGGTTTTGTCAGATACGCAGTATTTT. The chain employs TRBV4-1 and TRBJ2-3; D might be TRBD1 (6 bases). Trimming took off 0 bases at V and 4 bases at J, with 32 bases between the two ends. The CDR3 has 22 residues. Germline V gene sequence: CDR1 MGHRA, CDR2 YSYEKL.